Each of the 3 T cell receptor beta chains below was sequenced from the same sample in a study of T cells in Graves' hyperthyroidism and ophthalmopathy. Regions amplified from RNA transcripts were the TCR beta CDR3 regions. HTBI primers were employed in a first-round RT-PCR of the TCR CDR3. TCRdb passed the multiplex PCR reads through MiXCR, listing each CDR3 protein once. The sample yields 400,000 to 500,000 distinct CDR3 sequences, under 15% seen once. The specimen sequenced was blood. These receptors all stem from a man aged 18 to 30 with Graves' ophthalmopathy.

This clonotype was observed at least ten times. CDR3 bases: TGCAGTGCTATACGGGACAACAATCAGCCCCAGCATTTT. Translation gives CSAIRDNNQPQHF. V is TRBV20-1 and J is TRBJ1-5; possible D gene TRBD1, 6 bases. The germline V and J ends were trimmed by 4 bases and 3 bases, with 10 bases remaining between them. The CDR3 length is 13 residues. CDR1 is DFQATT, CDR2 SNEGSKA, per germline (reference sequence).

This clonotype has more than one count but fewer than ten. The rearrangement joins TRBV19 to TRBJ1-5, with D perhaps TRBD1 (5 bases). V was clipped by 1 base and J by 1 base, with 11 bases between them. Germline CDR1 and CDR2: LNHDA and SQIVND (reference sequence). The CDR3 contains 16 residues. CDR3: CASSIGGRQSNQPQHF. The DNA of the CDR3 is TGTGCCAGTAGTATAGGGGGACGGCAGAGCAATCAGCCCCAGCATTTT.

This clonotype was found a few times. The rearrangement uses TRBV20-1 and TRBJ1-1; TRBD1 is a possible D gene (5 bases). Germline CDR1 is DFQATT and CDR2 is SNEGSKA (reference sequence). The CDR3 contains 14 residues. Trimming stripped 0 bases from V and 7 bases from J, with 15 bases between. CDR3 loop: CSARDQGPIGEAFF. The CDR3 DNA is TGCAGTGCTAGAGATCAGGGCCCGATCGGTGAAGCTTTCTTT.